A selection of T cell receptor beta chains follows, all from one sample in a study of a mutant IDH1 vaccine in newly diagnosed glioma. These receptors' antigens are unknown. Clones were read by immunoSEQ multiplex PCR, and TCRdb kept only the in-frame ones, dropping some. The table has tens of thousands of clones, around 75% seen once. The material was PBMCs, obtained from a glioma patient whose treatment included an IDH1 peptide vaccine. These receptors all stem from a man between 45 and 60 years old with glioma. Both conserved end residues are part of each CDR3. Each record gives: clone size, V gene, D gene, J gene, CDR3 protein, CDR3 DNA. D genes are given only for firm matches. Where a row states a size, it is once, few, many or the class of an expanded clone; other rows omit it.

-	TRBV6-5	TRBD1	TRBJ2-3	CASTRQGTDTQYF	TGTGCCAGCACTAGACAGGGAACAGATACGCAGTATTTT
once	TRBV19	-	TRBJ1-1	CASSMGRASGTEAFF	TGTGCCAGTAGTATGGGTAGGGCTTCGGGCACTGAAGCTTTCTTT
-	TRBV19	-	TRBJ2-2	CATTDGARDTGELFF	TGTGCCACAACCGACGGGGCGAGGGACACCGGGGAGCTGTTTTTT
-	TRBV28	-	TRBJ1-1	CASSLEAGFTEAFF	TGTGCCAGCAGTTTAGAGGCGGGTTTCACTGAAGCTTTCTTT
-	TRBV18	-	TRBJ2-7	CASSQTYEQYF	TGTGCCAGCTCACAGACCTACGAGCAGTACTTC
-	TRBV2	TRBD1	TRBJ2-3	CASSERNQGAKDTQYF	TGTGCCAGCAGTGAAAGGAACCAGGGGGCCAAGGATACGCAGTATTTT
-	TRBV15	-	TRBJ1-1	CATSPEAVSVKNTEAFF	TGTGCCACCAGCCCAGAGGCCGTATCGGTGAAGAACACTGAAGCTTTCTTT
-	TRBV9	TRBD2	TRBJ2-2	CASSLSGGFPGELFF	TGTGCCAGCAGCCTTAGCGGGGGCTTCCCCGGGGAGCTGTTTTTT
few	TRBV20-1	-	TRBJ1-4	CSARAGSKLFF	TGCAGTGCTAGAGCCGGCTCAAAACTGTTTTTT
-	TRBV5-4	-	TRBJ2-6	CASSPPPPGSGANVLTF	TGTGCCAGCAGCCCACCCCCCCCCGGATCTGGGGCCAACGTCCTGACTTTC